This entry describes one TCR beta chain. Its antigen is not identified. This entry belongs to a study of Ad26.COV2.S vaccination and SARS-CoV-2 variants. Treatment described: about 20 received Ad26.COV2.S at low or high dose, single or two shots; a few received placebo; per-sample allocation not given. The samples date from day 63 after the first vaccine or placebo injection. A Boston adult aged 18-55 years was the donor. Study conclusions and caveats: Analyses that measured TCR breadth and depth may have underestimated total T cell responses. In vaccinated individuals, spike-specific CD8+ and CD4+ T cell responses reportedly displayed substantial breadth.

The repertoire was sequenced with immunoSEQ multiplex PCR; TCRdb's copy has only in-frame clones and lacks some. The sample includes some 270,000 clones, around 88% of them seen just once. The germline CDR1 and CDR2 sequences are SGHRS and YFSETQ. The germline V and J ends were trimmed by 0 bases and 3 bases, with 10 bases remaining between them. The CDR3 totals 15 residues. The sequencing here drew on peripheral blood, taken in a trial of Ad26.COV2.S vaccine versus placebo. This sequence joins TRBV5-1 and TRBJ1-5; no firm D call. The TCR sequence derives from a person between 18 and 60 years old who received the Ad26.COV2.S COVID-19 vaccine or a placebo. The CDR3 bases are TGCGCCAGCAGCTTGGACGGACGAAACAATCAGCCCCAGCATTTT. This gives the protein CASSLDGRNNQPQHF.